The 18 T cell receptor beta chains below come from one sample, sequenced in a study of T cell changes during pregnancy in multiple sclerosis (dated by TCRdb to 2018 to 2020). The receptor library was made with the immunoSEQ multiplex PCR assay. The source is immuneACCESS, and TCRdb retained only in-frame sequences with V and J called. Part of the clones is not carried over; for the studies checked, unresolved V genes explain less than half of this, and the remainder is unexplained. In this sample the table shows approximately 130,000 clones, roughly 95% of which occur a single time. The ten biggest clones cover 0.44% of the sample. The sequences come from peripheral blood, collected after pregnancy. These receptors came from a female donor with multiple sclerosis, enrolled in a pregnancy study.

The chain joins TRBV7-9 to TRBJ2-1, with D tentatively TRBD2 (5 bases). V gave up 4 bases and J gave up 4 bases, with 11 bases separating them. Germline CDR1 SEHNR, CDR2 FQNEAQ (reference sequence). The CDR3 totals 14 residues. CDR3 protein: CASSSTTVYNEQFF. Here the CDR3 DNA reads TGTGCCAGCAGCTCGACTACCGTTTACAATGAGCAGTTCTTC. Full variable domain (outside the CDR3, taken from reference TRBV7-9 and TRBJ2-1): DTGVSQNPRHKITKRGQNVTFRCDPISEHNRLYWYRQTLGQGPEFLTYFQNEAQLEKSRLLSDRFSAERPKGSFSTLEIQRTEQGDSAMYLCASSSTTVYNEQFFGPGTRLTVL.

The J gene is TRBJ2-1, the V gene TRBV5-1; 9 bases line up with TRBD2. Unmatched junction bases numbered 6, after V lost 3 bases and J lost 2 bases. The germline V gene has CDR1 SGHRS and CDR2 YFSETQ. The CDR3 length is 16 residues. The CDR3 sequence is CASSSTTSGTYNEQFF. DNA of the CDR3: TGCGCCAGCAGCTCTACGACTAGCGGCACCTACAATGAGCAGTTCTTC.

J is TRBJ2-7 and V is TRBV28; 7 positions agree with TRBD2. The CDR3 runs 14 residues. The V segment lost 6 bases and the J segment 2 bases; nucleotides outside the gene matches: 7. Germline lookup yields CDR1 MDHEN and CDR2 SYDVKM. The CDR3 loop reads CASRNRDYTYEQYF. In DNA form, the CDR3 reads TGTGCCAGCAGAAACCGGGACTATACCTACGAGCAGTACTTC.

The CDR3 bases are TGTGCCAGCAGCTTAGCTCAGGGTAACCCCTACGAGCAGTACTTC. Protein: CASSLAQGNPYEQYF. The chain combines TRBV7-9 with TRBJ2-7; maybe TRBD1 (5 bases). Trimming took 0 bases from V and 2 from J, leaving 11 bases between them. There are 15 residues in the CDR3. Germline V lookup: CDR1 SEHNR, CDR2 FQNEAQ (reference sequence). Variable domain in full (rest from reference TRBV7-9 and TRBJ2-7): DTGVSQNPRHKITKRGQNVTFRCDPISEHNRLYWYRQTLGQGPEFLTYFQNEAQLEKSRLLSDRFSAERPKGSFSTLEIQRTEQGDSAMYLCASSLAQGNPYEQYFGPGTRLTVT.

The rearrangement uses TRBV27 and TRBJ1-1; possible D gene TRBD1, 6 bases. This CDR3 spans 14 amino acids. In germline, CDR1 is MNHEY, CDR2 SMNVEV (reference sequence). Trimming cost V 5 bases and J 8 bases, with 18 bases left between them. The CDR3 is CASSPLRTVLEAFF. The DNA for the CDR3 is TGTGCCAGCAGTCCCCTTAGGACAGTTCTAGAAGCTTTCTTT.

The J gene is TRBJ1-2, the V gene TRBV6-1, with a weak D call TRBD1 (5 bases). Between the trimmed V and J ends, which lost 2 bases and 0 bases, there was a span of 16 bases. This CDR3 comprises 17 residues. Per the germline V gene, CDR1 is MNHNS and CDR2 is SASEGT. CDR3 protein: CASSERTWGGANYGYTF. Here the CDR3 DNA reads TGTGCCAGCAGTGAACGGACTTGGGGGGGAGCTAACTATGGCTACACCTTC.

The rearrangement joins TRBV6-5 to TRBJ2-1, with D unresolved. Trimming removed 5 bases from V and 1 base from J, with 9 bases in between. This CDR3 comprises 14 residues. The germline V gene encodes CDR1 MNHEY and CDR2 SVGAGI. DNA of the CDR3: TGTGCCAGCAGTCCTCGCGATTCCTACAATGAGCAGTTCTTC. Its translation is CASSPRDSYNEQFF.

CDR3 in DNA: TGTGCCAGACATACTAGCGGTTCCTACAATGAGCAGTTCTTC. Translating gives CARHTSGSYNEQFF. The genes are TRBV6-1 and TRBJ2-1, with 8 bases lining up with TRBD2. The CDR3 extends over 14 amino acids. The V gene end was trimmed by 9 bases and the J gene end by 1 base; junction bases not matched to a gene: 5. CDR1 and CDR2 from the germline V gene are MNHNS and SASEGT.

V gene TRBV4-2 combines with J gene TRBJ2-3; D gene uncertain. CDR3 size: 13 residues. Germline CDR1 reads LGHNA; CDR2 reads YNFKEQ. Trimming took 1 base from V and 6 from J, leaving 8 bases between them. The CDR3 is CASSQVFRDTQYF. The CDR3 DNA reads TGTGCCAGCAGCCAAGTTTTCCGGGATACGCAGTATTTT.

The chain has TRBV19 and TRBJ2-1; TRBD2 aligns across 8 bases. This CDR3 is 17 amino acids long. The V and J ends lost 5 bases and 7 bases, in that order; junction bases with no gene match: 16. Germline CDR1 LNHDA, CDR2 SQIVND (reference sequence). CDR3 nucleotides: TGTGCCAGTAGTCTCCCAAGGAGTCGTCGGGGGGGGAATGAGCAGTTCTTC. Translation gives CASSLPRSRRGGNEQFF.

The genes are TRBV28 and TRBJ2-1; 10 nucleotides line up with TRBD2. The CDR3 has 16 amino acids. J was trimmed by 7 bases and V by 4 bases; bases with no gene match: 10. Germline assignment: CDR1 MDHEN and CDR2 SYDVKM. The chain's CDR3 is CASSSQAGGPRNEQFF. CDR3 coding DNA: TGTGCCAGCAGTTCCCAAGCGGGAGGGCCACGAAATGAGCAGTTCTTC.

The gene calls are TRBV7-9 and TRBJ2-7; 8 positions match TRBD1. Germline values: CDR1 SEHNR, CDR2 FQNEAQ (reference sequence). This CDR3 has 17 amino acids. Trimming removed 5 bases from V and 9 bases from J; junction bases left unmatched: 21. The chain's CDR3 is CASSTQDRVWQFGGQYF. CDR3 bases: TGTGCCAGCAGCACCCAGGACAGGGTTTGGCAGTTTGGTGGGCAGTACTTC.

This chain links TRBV13 with TRBJ2-3; D call uncertain. Germline assignment: CDR1 PRHDT and CDR2 FYEKMQ (reference sequence). Deletions cut 6 bases from V and 2 bases from J, with 6 bases between. The CDR3 sequence is 12 residues long. The CDR3 bases are TGTGCCAGCAGATGGGCCACAGATACGCAGTATTTT. It is translated as CASRWATDTQYF.

This clone was found once. V is TRBV7-6 and J is TRBJ2-1, with 10 bases fitting TRBD2. From germline, CDR1 is SGHVS and CDR2 FNYEAQ. The CDR3 is made up of 16 amino acids. V lost 1 base to trimming and J lost 8 bases; unmatched junction nucleotides: 8. The CDR3 loop is CASSLGRAGGSDEQFF. The CDR3 bases are TGTGCCAGCAGCTTAGGTCGAGCGGGAGGGTCTGATGAGCAGTTCTTC.

The chain has TRBV29-1 and TRBJ2-3; 11 nucleotides agree with TRBD1. This CDR3 contains 14 residues. Trimming removed 6 bases from V and 4 bases from J; junction bases left unmatched: 6. Germline V gene lookup returns CDR1 SQVTM and CDR2 ANQGSEA. The CDR3 nucleotides are TGCAGCGTATCGCCGGGACAGGGGGCAGATACGCAGTATTTT. The encoded protein is CSVSPGQGADTQYF.

The chain recombines TRBV11-1 with TRBJ2-1; TRBD2 matches at 14 bases. Germline CDR1 and CDR2: SGHAT and FQDESV (reference sequence). This CDR3 comprises 16 residues. V gave up 5 bases and J gave up 13 bases; unmatched junction bases: 13. CDR3 protein: CASSVPTSGRAETQFF. DNA for the CDR3: TGTGCCAGCAGCGTTCCGACTAGCGGGAGGGCTGAAACCCAGTTCTTC.

This sequence joins TRBV27 and TRBJ2-3; 13 nucleotides line up with TRBD2. Germline V gives CDR1 MNHEY, CDR2 SMNVEV (reference sequence). V shed 7 bases, J shed 5 bases, and the junction held 9 bases outside the gene matches. The CDR3 totals 16 residues. DNA of the CDR3: TGTGCCAGCACCCCTGAACGACTAGCGGGAGGAGATACGCAGTATTTT. Translation: CASTPERLAGGDTQYF.

This clone showed up just once. J is TRBJ2-5 and V is TRBV11-2; D is possibly TRBD1 (5 bases). This CDR3 contains 15 residues. With 4 bases removed from V and 0 bases from J, the gap between germline ends came to 12 bases. CDR1 is SGHAT and CDR2 is FQNNGV in the germline V gene. CDR3 nucleotide sequence: TGTGCCAGCAGCTCCGGACATAGCTACCAAGAGACCCAGTACTTC. Translation gives CASSSGHSYQETQYF.